Below are 3 T cell receptor beta chains sequenced from a single sample in a study of OX40 agonist ivuxolimab in advanced cancers. Some clones are missing from TCRdb's copy, which holds only in-frame ones; the method was immunoSEQ multiplex PCR. The sample lists 80,000 to 100,000 clones; 90% were seen once. The sample here was CD4+ or CD8+ T cells sorted from blood, taken in a trial of the OX40 agonist ivuxolimab. The source of these receptors is an adult with an advanced solid tumor such as melanoma, head and neck, liver or kidney cancer.

The CDR3 loop is CASSYRPGVPNEQYF. The CDR3 DNA follows: TGTGCCAGCAGTTACCGCCCAGGGGTTCCGAACGAGCAGTACTTC. The V call is TRBV6-5, the J call TRBJ2-7; weak D call: TRBD1 (6 bases). The CDR3 runs to 15 residues. The V gene's germline CDR1 is MNHEY and CDR2 SVGAGI. V lost 2 bases, J lost 5 bases, and 16 bases lay in between.

In its sample, this clone was seen once. The V gene is TRBV5-1, the J gene TRBJ2-3; 9 bases map to TRBD1. The CDR3 is 15 residues long. Trimming cost V 7 bases and J 2 bases; bases outside gene matches: 8. Germline lookup yields CDR1 SGHRS and CDR2 YFSETQ. CDR3: CASGKQGADTDTQYF. CDR3 coding DNA: TGCGCCAGCGGAAAACAGGGGGCCGACACAGATACGCAGTATTTT.

The CDR3 bases are TGTGCTAGTGGTGTAGGAGCGGGAGGGCCGAATGAGCAGTTCTTC. Translating gives CASGVGAGGPNEQFF. The J gene is TRBJ2-1, the V gene TRBV12-5, with TRBD2 matching 10 bases. V lost 5 bases to trimming and J lost 7 bases; unmatched junction nucleotides: 8. Germline V gene data show CDR1 as LGHNT and CDR2 as FRNRAP. The CDR3 has 15 amino acids.